A selection of T cell receptor beta chains follows, all from one sample in a study of blood T cells in healthy people across ages. TCRdb reprocessed the 5' RACE reads via MiXCR and lists one record per CDR3 protein. The data show about 730,000 distinct CDR3 sequences, roughly 41% seen once. The source material was blood. These receptor sequences come from a woman aged 55 to 70 in good health. The CDR3 runs from the conserved cysteine through the conserved F or W. The D gene is left open where the match is weak. Rows give clone size only sometimes, using once, few, many, or a class for an expanded clone.

>NA|NA|TRBJ2-1|TRBV12-3/TRBV12-4
TGTGCCAGCAGTGCCGCCGCTCCCTACGAGCAGTTCTTC
CASSAAAPYEQFF
>NA|NA|TRBJ2-7|TRBV6-2/TRBV6-3
TGTGCCAGCAGTCTTAGCTCCCATGAGCAGTACTTC
CASSLSSHEQYF
>NA|NA|TRBJ2-5|TRBV7-2
TGTGCCAGCAGCGGACAGCGCGGGGAACAAGAGACCCAGTACTTC
CASSGQRGEQETQYF
>NA|NA|TRBJ1-2|TRBV28
TGTGCCAGCAGCGCGGGACACTTTAAAAGAAACGGCTACACCTTC
CASSAGHFKRNGYTF
>NA|NA|TRBJ1-1|TRBV7-2
TGTGCCAGCAGCTTAGTTGCATACAGGGCGCTTCAAGCGAACACTGAAGCTTTCTTT
CASSLVAYRALQANTEAFF
>TRBD2|few|TRBJ2-1|TRBV7-3
TGTGCCAGCAGCTTAAGCCCTTCTAGCGGGAGGGCCAATGAGCAGTTCTTC
CASSLSPSSGRANEQFF
>NA|NA|TRBJ1-2|TRBV25-1
TGTGCCAGCAGTGACACAGGCGATACTAACTATGGCTACACCTTC
CASSDTGDTNYGYTF
>TRBD2|NA|TRBJ2-3|TRBV27
TGTGCCAGCAGTTTCCCGGAAGGGAGGGAGCAGTATTTT
CASSFPEGREQYF
>TRBD2|NA|TRBJ2-5|TRBV9
TGTGCCAGCAGCCCCACTAGCGGGTTTGACAATGAGCAGTACTTC
CASSPTSGFDNEQYF
>TRBD2|few|TRBJ2-7|TRBV19
TGTGCCAGTAGTATCGGACTAGCGGGAGCCTACGAGCAGTACTTC
CASSIGLAGAYEQYF
>NA|NA|TRBJ1-1|TRBV9
TGTGCCAGCAGCGGCTCAGAGGGAGGAACTGAAGCTTTCTTT
CASSGSEGGTEAFF
>TRBD2|few|TRBJ2-3|TRBV7-3
TGTGCCAGCGCTCTAGCGGGGCATACCACAGATACGCAGTATTTT
CASALAGHTTDTQYF